The following is a T cell receptor (beta chain) sequence with its context. Its antigen is currently unknown. This entry belongs to a study of cytotoxic CD8 clonotypes in ibrutinib-treated CLL. Study-level background: Included were approximately ten relapsed/refractory and approximately 15 treatment-naive patients, of whom roughly 17 were IGHV unmutated. Mean yields were nearly 260,000 productive templates and roughly 94,000 productive rearrangements per sample.

Study results and caveats: T-cell clonality at baseline went above that of age-matched healthy donors and rose and fell with circulating CD8+ T-cell counts. Contraction or stability on treatment characterized the public clonotypes, which were uncommon.

The protocol was immunoSEQ multiplex PCR, while the TCRdb copy is restricted to in-frame clones and leaves out a portion. Among 150,000 to 200,000 clones listed, 70% to 90% were seen once. This CDR3 is 15 amino acids long. Looked up from germline, CDR1 is GTSNPN and CDR2 is SVGIG (reference sequence). V trimming: 5 bases; J trimming: 4 bases; junction bases outside the gene matches: 9. The chain combines TRBV30 with TRBJ2-3; TRBD1 matches 10 bases. The TCR was taken from a human donor with chronic lymphocytic leukemia. Sequences were derived from PBMCs, sampled at disease progression, from a patient treated with ibrutinib. CDR3 DNA: TGTGCCTGGGGGGGGTCCGGGACAGGGGCAGATACGCAGTATTTT. It translates to CAWGGSGTGADTQYF.